This TCR beta chain was identified during a study of cytomegalovirus exposure and HLA in healthy donors. Study-wide background: The same platform was used for the 130 or so validation repertoires as for the roughly 700 first-cohort repertoires, as reported in a later analysis.

Germline assignment: CDR1 LNHDA and CDR2 SQIVND (reference sequence). This CDR3 region has 14 residues. V lost 8 bases to trimming and J lost 0 bases, with 11 bases between them. For this clone: Its antigen is undetermined.

The donors were in the roughly 130-subject validation cohort, distinct from the roughly 700-subject first cohort. TCRdb keeps only in-frame clones here, not all; method: immunoSEQ multiplex PCR. The sample includes some 130,000 clones, 80% to 90% seen only once; the top ten take 1.2%. Study results and limitations: Reports indicated that the classifier achieved high specificity and sensitivity in diagnosing cytomegalovirus status. The study labeled fewer than 200 TCR beta chains cytomegalovirus-associated.

The specimen was PBMCs. This TCR came from a young woman in good health and CMV-seronegative. V gene TRBV19 combines with J gene TRBJ2-1; a weak D match, TRBD1 (5 bases). DNA of the CDR3: TGTGCCAGTGAGGACACAAGCTCCTACAATGAGCAGTTCTTC. Its translation is CASEDTSSYNEQFF.